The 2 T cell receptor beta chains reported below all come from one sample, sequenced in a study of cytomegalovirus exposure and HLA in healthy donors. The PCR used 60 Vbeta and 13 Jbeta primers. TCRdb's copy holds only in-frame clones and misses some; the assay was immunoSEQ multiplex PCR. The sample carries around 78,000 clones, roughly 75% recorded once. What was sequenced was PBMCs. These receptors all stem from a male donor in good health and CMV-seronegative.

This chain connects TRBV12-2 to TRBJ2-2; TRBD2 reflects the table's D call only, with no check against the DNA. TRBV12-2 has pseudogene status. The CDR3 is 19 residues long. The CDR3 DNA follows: TGTGCAAGTCGCTTTATAAGCCACCAAGGGGGGGAAGGGACCGGGGAGCTGTTTTTT. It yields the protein CASRFISHQGGEGTGELFF.

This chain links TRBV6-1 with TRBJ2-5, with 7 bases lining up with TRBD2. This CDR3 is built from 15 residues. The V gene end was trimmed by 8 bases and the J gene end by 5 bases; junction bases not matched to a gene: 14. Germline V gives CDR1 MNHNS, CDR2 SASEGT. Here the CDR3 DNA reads TGTGCCAGCCGCCCGAGTCCGGGAGGTCGGGAGACCCAGTACTTC. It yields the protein CASRPSPGGRETQYF.